The rows below give T cell receptor beta chains drawn from one sample of a study of T cells in Graves' hyperthyroidism and ophthalmopathy. TCRdb itself ran the multiplex PCR reads through MiXCR, one entry per CDR3 protein. Of 550,000 to 800,000 distinct CDR3 sequences listed, roughly 17% were seen once; the top ten hold less than 20%. The source material was blood. The receptors here all came from a man between 45 and 60 years old with Graves' hyperthyroidism. CDR3s include the opening cysteine and the closing phenylalanine or tryptophan. The order of the fields is clone size, J gene, D gene, V gene, CDR3 DNA, CDR3 protein. A D gene is named only where the DNA matches it firmly. The size entry is marked missing in some rows and otherwise reads once, few, many or a size class.

size: -
J: TRBJ1-1
D: TRBD1
V: TRBV28
DNA: TGTGCCATTCGACAGGGACCGAACACTGAAGCTTTCTTT
CDR3: CAIRQGPNTEAFF

size: many
J: TRBJ1-1
D: TRBD1
V: TRBV5-1
DNA: TGCGCCAGCAGCCCCCTGGGACAGGGGATCTCTGAAGCTTTCTTT
CDR3: CASSPLGQGISEAFF

size: -
J: TRBJ2-1
D: TRBD2
V: TRBV10-1
DNA: TGCGCCAGCAGTGTGTCAACGGGACTAGCGGTAAACAATGAGCAGTTCTTC
CDR3: CASSVSTGLAVNNEQFF

size: few
J: TRBJ2-3
D: TRBD2
V: TRBV6-1
DNA: TGTGCCAGCAGCCGAACTCCGGGGGGGGATACGCAGTATTTT
CDR3: CASSRTPGGDTQYF

size: many
J: TRBJ1-5
D: -
V: TRBV28
DNA: TGTGCCAGCAGTTTAAGTCAGGTAGTACATCAGCCCCAGCATTTT
CDR3: CASSLSQVVHQPQHF

size: few
J: TRBJ2-2
D: TRBD2
V: TRBV24-1
DNA: TGTGCCACCAAAAGCCAGCGGGAGTCCGGGGAGCTGTTTTTT
CDR3: CATKSQRESGELFF

size: -
J: TRBJ1-4
D: TRBD1
V: TRBV5-1
DNA: TGCGCCAGCAGCTTCCACCTGACAGGGAATAATGAAAAACTGTTTTTT
CDR3: CASSFHLTGNNEKLFF

size: many
J: TRBJ2-1
D: -
V: TRBV7-2
DNA: TGTGCCAGCAGCTTAGATAGGCAGGGTCGAAATGAGCAGTTCTTC
CDR3: CASSLDRQGRNEQFF

size: many
J: TRBJ1-2
D: TRBD1
V: TRBV28
DNA: TGTGCCAGCAAGGTCGGAACGACAGGGCTAGGCGGCTACACCTTC
CDR3: CASKVGTTGLGGYTF

size: many
J: TRBJ2-2
D: -
V: TRBV7-3
DNA: TGTGCCAGCAGCTTAACAGTCAGGGTGCCCGGGGAGCTGTTTTTT
CDR3: CASSLTVRVPGELFF

size: many
J: TRBJ2-3
D: -
V: TRBV28
DNA: TGTGCCAGCAGTTTCGGGGGGCTTAGCACAGATACGCAGTATTTT
CDR3: CASSFGGLSTDTQYF

size: many
J: TRBJ1-1
D: -
V: TRBV28
DNA: TGTGCCAGCAGTGTTCTCTCGGGGGGGCCGGCCTCCCGGGCTTTCTTT
CDR3: CASSVLSGGPASRAFF

size: -
J: TRBJ1-1
D: -
V: TRBV29-1
DNA: TGCAGCGTTGCAACCCCCGGCCAGATCACTGAAGCTTTCTTT
CDR3: CSVATPGQITEAFF

size: few
J: TRBJ2-1
D: -
V: TRBV7-3
DNA: TGTGCCAGCAGCTTAAGGCCCGTCCAACAGTGGGGCAATGAGCAGTTCTTC
CDR3: CASSLRPVQQWGNEQFF

size: -
J: TRBJ2-7
D: -
V: TRBV7-9
DNA: TGTGCCAGCAGCCCAGCTACTGACTACGAGCAGTACTTC
CDR3: CASSPATDYEQYF

size: few
J: TRBJ2-5
D: -
V: TRBV6-1
DNA: TGTGCCAGCAGTAGGGACCAATGGGGGGAGACCCAGTACTTC
CDR3: CASSRDQWGETQYF

size: -
J: TRBJ2-7
D: -
V: TRBV6-2/TRBV6-3
DNA: TGTGCCAGCAGTTACTGGCGGTACGAGCAGTACTTC
CDR3: CASSYWRYEQYF

size: many
J: TRBJ2-1
D: -
V: TRBV28
DNA: TGTGCCAGCAGCCTCCATCGGGGTGAGCAGTTCTTC
CDR3: CASSLHRGEQFF

size: many
J: TRBJ1-4
D: TRBD1
V: TRBV7-8
DNA: TGTGCCAGCAGCTGGGACAGGGGAGCAGATGAAAAACTGTTTTTT
CDR3: CASSWDRGADEKLFF

size: -
J: TRBJ1-4
D: TRBD1
V: TRBV4-1
DNA: TGCGCCAGCAGCCACACTAAAACAGGGGCAACTAATGAAAAACTGTTTTTT
CDR3: CASSHTKTGATNEKLFF

size: many
J: TRBJ1-1
D: TRBD1
V: TRBV11-2
DNA: TGTGCCAGCTTAGACAGGGACGCTCTAAACACTGAAGCTTTCTTT
CDR3: CASLDRDALNTEAFF

size: many
J: TRBJ1-1
D: TRBD1
V: TRBV7-2
DNA: TGTGCCAGCAGCTTTTTCCACAGGGGGCGAGGGAACACTGAAGCTTTCTTT
CDR3: CASSFFHRGRGNTEAFF

size: -
J: TRBJ2-2
D: -
V: TRBV15
DNA: TGTGCCACCAGCAGAGATATGAGGGTTTTTAACACCGGGGAGCTGTTTTTT
CDR3: CATSRDMRVFNTGELFF

size: few
J: TRBJ1-1
D: -
V: TRBV30
DNA: TGTGCCTGGAGTGCAGATACCACATCAAGGGCTTTCTTT
CDR3: CAWSADTTSRAFF

size: few
J: TRBJ2-2
D: -
V: TRBV4-2
DNA: TGTGCCAGCAGCCAACTCGCTCAGGGTACCGGGGAGCTGTTTTTT
CDR3: CASSQLAQGTGELFF

size: -
J: TRBJ2-1
D: TRBD2
V: TRBV29-1
DNA: TGCAGCGTTGAACCGGGGAGCGGGAGAGCCAATGAGCAGTTCTTC
CDR3: CSVEPGSGRANEQFF

size: -
J: TRBJ2-2
D: -
V: TRBV11-2
DNA: TGTGCCAGCAGCCTACGACTTGCACGGTTGAACACCGGGGAGCTGTTTTTT
CDR3: CASSLRLARLNTGELFF

size: few
J: TRBJ2-7
D: -
V: TRBV28
DNA: TGTGCCAGCATAACCGGACGGTCTGGCTACGAGCAGTACTTC
CDR3: CASITGRSGYEQYF

size: many
J: TRBJ2-2
D: -
V: TRBV15
DNA: TGTGCCACCAGCAGAGATCTGGTCACCGGGGAGCTGTTTTTT
CDR3: CATSRDLVTGELFF

size: -
J: TRBJ1-3
D: -
V: TRBV2
DNA: TGTGCCAGCAGGAAAGAGACCACGGATGGAAACACCATATATTTT
CDR3: CASRKETTDGNTIYF

size: many
J: TRBJ1-1
D: -
V: TRBV7-9
DNA: TGTGCCAGCACTGCAGGGTTGGACACTGAAGCTTTCTTT
CDR3: CASTAGLDTEAFF

size: many
J: TRBJ2-2
D: -
V: TRBV27
DNA: TGTGCCAGCAGTTTCGGGACGGCGAACACCGGGGAGCTGTTTTTT
CDR3: CASSFGTANTGELFF

size: -
J: TRBJ2-2
D: -
V: TRBV20-1
DNA: TGCAGTGCTAGGGGGGGGGCTGGTGTCGGGGAGCTGTTTTTT
CDR3: CSARGGAGVGELFF

size: many
J: TRBJ2-1
D: TRBD2
V: TRBV7-3
DNA: TGTGCCAGCAGCTTTCCCTCAGGGCGGGAGGGCCCGGGTGAGCAGTTCTTC
CDR3: CASSFPSGREGPGEQFF

size: few
J: TRBJ2-1
D: -
V: TRBV18
DNA: TGTGCCAGCTCACCAGAGGGCAATGAGCAGTTCTTC
CDR3: CASSPEGNEQFF

size: -
J: TRBJ1-1
D: -
V: TRBV6-1
DNA: TGTGCCAGCAGCCCCGAAGGGGCCGGGAGCACTGAAGCTTTCTTT
CDR3: CASSPEGAGSTEAFF

size: many
J: TRBJ2-1
D: TRBD1
V: TRBV12-3/TRBV12-4
DNA: TGTGCCACCACCCGGGACAGCTCCTACAATGAGCAGTTCTTC
CDR3: CATTRDSSYNEQFF

size: many
J: TRBJ1-2
D: TRBD1
V: TRBV28
DNA: TGTGCCAGCAGTTCGCCCGGGACAGGGGAGTTTAGCTATGGCTACACCTTC
CDR3: CASSSPGTGEFSYGYTF

size: many
J: TRBJ2-7
D: TRBD2
V: TRBV28
DNA: TGTGCCAGCAGTTTTTCTAGCGGGGGCTACGAGCAGTACTTC
CDR3: CASSFSSGGYEQYF

size: many
J: TRBJ2-2
D: -
V: TRBV12-3/TRBV12-4
DNA: TGTGCCAGCAGTGGACAGTACACCGGGGAGCTGTTTTTT
CDR3: CASSGQYTGELFF

size: -
J: TRBJ2-7
D: -
V: TRBV6-1
DNA: TGTGCCCCCTCACCGTACGAGCAGTACTTC
CDR3: CAPSPYEQYF

size: -
J: TRBJ1-1
D: -
V: TRBV2
DNA: TGTGCCAGCAGGCCGCAAGGGCGCGACACTGAAGCTTTCTTT
CDR3: CASRPQGRDTEAFF

size: -
J: TRBJ2-7
D: TRBD2
V: TRBV6-2/TRBV6-3
DNA: TGTGCCAGTTCAGGGACTAGCGGGAGTATAATCTACGAGCAGTACTTC
CDR3: CASSGTSGSIIYEQYF

size: -
J: TRBJ1-6
D: TRBD1
V: TRBV25-1
DNA: TGTGCCAGCAGTGAACGGACAGGGGTGAGGAATTCACCCCTCCACTTT
CDR3: CASSERTGVRNSPLHF

size: few
J: TRBJ2-1
D: -
V: TRBV5-1
DNA: TGCGCCAGCAGCTTGGAGGGCCGGCAGTTCTTC
CDR3: CASSLEGRQFF

size: many
J: TRBJ2-7
D: -
V: TRBV2
DNA: TGTGCCAGCAGGGGACCTCAAGTATACGAGCAGTACTTC
CDR3: CASRGPQVYEQYF

size: many
J: TRBJ2-7
D: TRBD1
V: TRBV11-2
DNA: TGTGCCAGCAGACCTGCCGGGACAGGACCCGAGCAGTACTTC
CDR3: CASRPAGTGPEQYF

size: -
J: TRBJ1-3
D: -
V: TRBV7-9
DNA: TGTGCCAGCACCGATCCGTACTCTGGAAACACCATATATTTT
CDR3: CASTDPYSGNTIYF

size: many
J: TRBJ1-2
D: -
V: TRBV10-3
DNA: TGTGCCATCAGTGAGTCGGGGCAGACCTCTACTAACTATGGCTACACCTTC
CDR3: CAISESGQTSTNYGYTF

size: few
J: TRBJ2-5
D: -
V: TRBV9
DNA: TGTGCCAGCAGCGTATCCGGATTACAAGAGACCCAGTACTTC
CDR3: CASSVSGLQETQYF

size: -
J: TRBJ1-2
D: TRBD1
V: TRBV5-1
DNA: TGCGCCAGCAGCTTGAACAGGGGGTACGATAACTATGGCTACACCTTC
CDR3: CASSLNRGYDNYGYTF